This TCR beta chain was captured in a study of tumor-infiltrating lymphocytes in primary liver carcinoma. As for the study in general: Subjects consisted of male and female patients aged 30 to 69 years.

Researchers generated TCR beta cDNA from approximately 450 ng of total RNA, relying on a constant-region primer. Three rounds of nested multiplex PCR with slightly modified ARM-PCR produced TCR beta libraries. PCR rounds one and two used TRBV1-TRBV30 forward primers with a C-beta reverse primer for around 11 cycles each. TCRdb re-called the multiplex PCR reads through MiXCR, storing one row per CDR3 protein. Among approximately 330,000 distinct CDR3 sequences, approximately 64% were seen once, and the ten largest hold roughly 6%. Germline V gene sequence: CDR1 SGHAT, CDR2 FQNNGV. CDR3 size: 12 residues. The V end was cut by 0 bases, the J end by 13 bases, with 10 bases between. Germline DNA was extracted too, while blood RNA derived from unsorted whole blood. Study-level points and caveats: Paired tumor-adjacent and tumor-blood samples overlapped less than tumor region pairs did. Tumors and blood were compared for top-250-clone fraction, and tumors had the significantly higher value (p = 0.039).

This clonotype was recorded at least ten times. No antigen is known for it. The chain employs TRBV11-2 and TRBJ2-1; perhaps D is TRBD1 or TRBD2 (5 bases each). Material for sequencing was peripheral blood. The TCR comes from a man aged 35 to 55 with primary liver carcinoma and hepatitis B virus infection. The CDR3 nucleotides read TGTGCCAGCAGCTTAGATGGGGGATCCCAGTTCTTC. The encoded protein is CASSLDGGSQFF. Combining the CDR3 with reference TRBV11-2 and TRBJ2-1 gives the whole variable domain EAGVAQSPRYKIIEKRQSVAFWCNPISGHATLYWYQQILGQGPKLLIQFQNNGVVDDSQLPKDRFSAERLKGVDSTLKIQPAKLEDSAVYLCASSLDGGSQFFGPGTRLTVL.